The following is a T cell receptor beta chain sequence with its context. Its antigen is currently not known. Base quality data are lacking; no much larger clone is found one base away. The data were obtained in a study of control samples from healthy donors and cancer patients (dated by TCRdb to the early 2020s). The library was built by means of the immunoSEQ multiplex PCR assay. TCRdb obtained this table from immuneACCESS and retained in-frame rearrangements with V and J assigned. These tables miss some clones; where compared with another copy, unresolved V genes account for less than half of the shortfall, and the remainder is unexplained. The sample records about 160,000 clones, approximately 94% of which are singletons. 12% to 15% of the sample is taken by the ten largest. The junction shows trimming of 5 bases on V and 6 bases on J, plus 14 bases between the germline ends. The CDR1 and CDR2 encoded by the germline V gene are SGHTA and FQGNSA. Reading from cysteine to phenylalanine, the CDR3 counts 13 amino acids. CDR3 DNA only is kept here, 39 bases in frame from base 1.

The sequence links TRBV7-2 to TRBJ2-7; too little of a D gene remains to name it. The receptor's source is a man in his fifties or sixties with colorectal cancer. Material for sequencing was PBMCs. The CDR3 loop reads CASSPMGISEQYF. The nucleotide sequence reads as follows: TGTGCCAGCAGCCCGATGGGTATATCCGAGCAGTACTTC.